This T cell receptor (beta chain) was retrieved from a study of CD8 T cells in Susac syndrome (dated by TCRdb to about 2019). About the study as a whole: Whether CD8+ T cell activation and differentiation in Susac syndrome was antigen driven was tested using repertoire sequencing.

RNA was extracted using the RNeasy kit, and about 0.45 to 1 ug of the RNA was reverse transcribed with random hexamers. The immunoSEQ multiplex PCR assay, which covers 54 Vbeta and 13 Jbeta segments, was used to amplify TCR beta CDR3 regions. PCR amplification bias was corrected by using a synthetic template baseline for primer optimization and computational correction. In the authors' own workflow: Reads were annotated to V, D and J genes per IMGT and analyzed with immunoSEQ Analyzer, keeping only productive sequences. Clonality was computed as one minus Shannon entropy normalized by log2 of the number of productive unique sequences. For each patient and control, public and private clones were evaluated within the 100 most prevalent clones. Clones were defined as Susac-specific when absent from the healthy and MS cohorts, from about 970 published viral clones and from other ImmuneACCESS disease sequences. In TCRdb, the public reads were trimmed at Q25 with fastp and aligned with MiXCR, with productive beta chains retained. Under each unique CDR3 protein, matching rows form one entry showing the most common genes and DNA. The V and J calls were determined by TCRdb, not by the authors. The sample has some 120,000 distinct CDR3 sequences on record, around 90% of them singletons. The top ten clones comprise 0.13% to 0.15% of the sample.

Of note for this clonotype: Its binding antigen is unknown. Base quality data are lacking; no much larger clone is found one base away.

CDR1 and CDR2 were assigned from the germline V gene (reference sequence) as DFQATT and SNEGSKA. V and J are truncated by 2 bases and 6 bases respectively, leaving an intervening sequence of 15 bases. The CDR3 starts with the cysteine, ends with the phenylalanine, and has 14 residues. The sequence is cut down to CDR3 DNA, 42 bases in frame from base 1. Peripheral blood CD8+ and CD4+ T cells from healthy donors, Susac syndrome patients and multiple sclerosis patients were profiled by high-throughput TCR beta sequencing. Healthy donors were included as age- and sex-matched controls. Bulk CD8+ and CD4+ T cells were purified by magnetic negative isolation, while CD8+ TEMRA cells were enriched using FACS. Blood was collected in EDTA tubes and processed within 24 hours, with PBMCs isolated through density gradient centrifugation. PBMCs intended for TCR sequencing were cryopreserved in liquid nitrogen and were subsequently thawed in a 37 degrees C water bath. The sorted or isolated CD4+, CD8+ and CD8+ TEMRA cells had a purity of 90% or higher.

Results and caveats for the whole study, not just this receptor: The TCR sequencing and HLA analysis was acknowledged to have included a relatively small number of individuals.

The receptor chain draws on TRBV20-1 and TRBJ2-3, with TRBD2 as a weak D call on 6 bases. The clonotype comes from a human donor in good health. Sequencing input: CD4+ T cells from PBMCs. The DNA is TGCAGTGCTAGACGGGTAGCGGCTAGGGATACGCAGTATTTT. Its protein is CSARRVAARDTQYF.